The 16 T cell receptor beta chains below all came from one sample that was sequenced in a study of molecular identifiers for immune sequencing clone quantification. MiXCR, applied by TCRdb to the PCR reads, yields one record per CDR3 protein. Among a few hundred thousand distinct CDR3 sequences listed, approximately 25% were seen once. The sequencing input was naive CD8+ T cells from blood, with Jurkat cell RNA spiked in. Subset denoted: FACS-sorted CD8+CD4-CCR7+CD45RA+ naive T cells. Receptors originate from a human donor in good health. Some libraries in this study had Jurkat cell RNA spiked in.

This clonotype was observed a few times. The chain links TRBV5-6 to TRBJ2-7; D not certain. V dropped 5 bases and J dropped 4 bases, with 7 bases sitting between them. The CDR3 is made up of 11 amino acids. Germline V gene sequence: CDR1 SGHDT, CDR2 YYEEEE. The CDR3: CASSNIYEQYF. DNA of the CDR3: TGTGCCAGCAGTAATATATACGAGCAGTACTTC.

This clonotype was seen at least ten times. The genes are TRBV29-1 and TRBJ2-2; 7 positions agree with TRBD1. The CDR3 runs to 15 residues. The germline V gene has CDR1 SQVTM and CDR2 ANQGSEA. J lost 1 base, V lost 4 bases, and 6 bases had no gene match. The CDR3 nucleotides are TGCAGCGTTGTACCCAGGGGGAGGAACACCGGGGAGCTGTTTTTT. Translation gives CSVVPRGRNTGELFF.

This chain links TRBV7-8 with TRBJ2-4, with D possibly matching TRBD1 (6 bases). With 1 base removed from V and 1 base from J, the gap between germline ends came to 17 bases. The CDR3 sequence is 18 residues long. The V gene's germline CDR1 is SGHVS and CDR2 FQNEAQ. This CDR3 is CASSLDAGRGWAKNIQYF. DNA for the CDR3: TGTGCCAGCAGCTTAGATGCGGGTAGGGGGTGGGCCAAAAACATTCAGTACTTC.

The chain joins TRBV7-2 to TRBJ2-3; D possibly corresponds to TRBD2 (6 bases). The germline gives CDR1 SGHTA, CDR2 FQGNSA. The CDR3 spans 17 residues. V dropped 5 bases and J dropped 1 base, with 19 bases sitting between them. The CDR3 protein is CASSPWTRRERTDTQYF. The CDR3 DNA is TGTGCCAGCAGCCCCTGGACTCGGCGGGAACGCACAGATACGCAGTATTTT.

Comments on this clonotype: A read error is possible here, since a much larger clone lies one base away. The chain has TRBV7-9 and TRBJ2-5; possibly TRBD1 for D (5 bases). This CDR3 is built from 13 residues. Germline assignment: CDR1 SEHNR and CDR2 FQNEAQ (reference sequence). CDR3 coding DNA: TGTGCCAGCAGCCTGAGACAGCAAGAGCCCCAGTACTTC. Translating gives CASSLRQQEPQYF.

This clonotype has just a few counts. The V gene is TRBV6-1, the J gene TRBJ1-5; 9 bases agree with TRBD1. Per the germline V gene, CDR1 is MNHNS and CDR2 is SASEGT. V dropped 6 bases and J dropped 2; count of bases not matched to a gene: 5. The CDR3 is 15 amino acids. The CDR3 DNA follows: TGTGCCAGCAGCTGGGACAGGGTTGGCAATCAGCCCCAGCATTTT. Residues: CASSWDRVGNQPQHF.

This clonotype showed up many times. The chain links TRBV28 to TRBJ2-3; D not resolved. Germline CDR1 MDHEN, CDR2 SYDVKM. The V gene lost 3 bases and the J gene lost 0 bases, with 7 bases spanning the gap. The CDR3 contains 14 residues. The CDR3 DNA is TGTGCCAGCAGTTTCATGTTTAGCACAGATACGCAGTATTTT. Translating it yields CASSFMFSTDTQYF.

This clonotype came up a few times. The CDR3 DNA reads TGTGCCAGTAGTATCAGCGGGAGTTGGTACGAGCAGTACTTC. It encodes CASSISGSWYEQYF. V gene TRBV19 combines with J gene TRBJ2-7, with 8 bases identical to TRBD2. The CDR3 length is 14 residues. V lost 3 bases and J lost 4; bases outside the gene matches: 5. Per the germline V gene, CDR1 is LNHDA and CDR2 is SQIVND (reference sequence).

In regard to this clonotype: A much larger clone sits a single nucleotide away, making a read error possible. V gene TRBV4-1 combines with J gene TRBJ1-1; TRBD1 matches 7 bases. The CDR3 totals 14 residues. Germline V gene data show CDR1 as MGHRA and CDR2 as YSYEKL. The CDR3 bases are TGCGCCAGCGGCCAAGAAGGGGGCTGGACTGAAGCTTTCTTT. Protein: CASGQEGGWTEAFF.

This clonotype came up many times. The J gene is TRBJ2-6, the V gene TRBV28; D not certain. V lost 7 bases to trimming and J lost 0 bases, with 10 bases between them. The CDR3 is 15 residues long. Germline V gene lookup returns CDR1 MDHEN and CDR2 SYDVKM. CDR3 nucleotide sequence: TGTGCCAGCAAAGAATCCCCCTCTGGGGCCAACGTCCTGACTTTC. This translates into CASKESPSGANVLTF.

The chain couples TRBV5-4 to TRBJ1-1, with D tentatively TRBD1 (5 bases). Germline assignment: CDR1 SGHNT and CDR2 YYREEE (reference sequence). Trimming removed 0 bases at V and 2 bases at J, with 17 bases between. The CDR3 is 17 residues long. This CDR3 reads CASSLESWVGTNTEAFF. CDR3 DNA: TGTGCCAGCAGCTTGGAATCGTGGGTAGGGACCAACACTGAAGCTTTCTTT.

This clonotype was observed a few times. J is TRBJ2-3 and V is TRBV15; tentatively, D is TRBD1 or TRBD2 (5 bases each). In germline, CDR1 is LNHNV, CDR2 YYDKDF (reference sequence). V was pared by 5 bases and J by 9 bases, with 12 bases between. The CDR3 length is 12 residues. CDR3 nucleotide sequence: TGTGCCACCAGCGGGGTGGGGGAGACGCAGTATTTT. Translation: CATSGVGETQYF. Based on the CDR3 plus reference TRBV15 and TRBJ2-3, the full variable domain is DAMVIQNPRYQVTQFGKPVTLSCSQTLNHNVMYWYQQKSSQAPKLLFHYYDKDFNNEADTPDNFQSRRPNTSFCFLDIRSPGLGDTAMYLCATSGVGETQYFGPGTRLTVL.

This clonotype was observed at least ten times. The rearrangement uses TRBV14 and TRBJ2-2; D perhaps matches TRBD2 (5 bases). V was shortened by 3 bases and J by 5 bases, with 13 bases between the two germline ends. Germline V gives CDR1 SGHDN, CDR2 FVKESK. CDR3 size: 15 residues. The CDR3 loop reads CASSQSGLRTGELFF. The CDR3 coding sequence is TGTGCCAGCAGCCAGTCCGGACTTAGGACCGGGGAGCTGTTTTTT.

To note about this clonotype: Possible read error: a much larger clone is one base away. Written as DNA, the CDR3 is TGTGCCGGCAGGGGAGCGGGAGGTCATGAGCAGTTCTTC. Amino acid sequence: CAGRGAGGHEQFF. The V gene is TRBV6-2 or TRBV6-3, the J gene TRBJ2-1; 9 positions match TRBD2. The CDR3 spans 13 residues. CDR1 is MNHEY and CDR2 is SVGEGT in the germline V gene.

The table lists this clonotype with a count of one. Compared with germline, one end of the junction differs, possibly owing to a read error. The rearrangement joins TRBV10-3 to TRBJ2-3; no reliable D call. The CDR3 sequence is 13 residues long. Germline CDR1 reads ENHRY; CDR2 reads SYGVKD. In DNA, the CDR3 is TGTGCCATCAGTGCGCCCCTCACAGATACGCGGTATTTT. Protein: CAISAPLTDTRYF.

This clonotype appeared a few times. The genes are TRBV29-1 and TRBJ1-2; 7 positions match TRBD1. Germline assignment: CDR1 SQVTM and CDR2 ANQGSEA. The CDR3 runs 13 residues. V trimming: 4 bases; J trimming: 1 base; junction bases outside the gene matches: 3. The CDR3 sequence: CSVGQGDNYGYTF. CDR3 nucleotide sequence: TGCAGCGTTGGACAGGGAGATAACTATGGCTACACCTTC. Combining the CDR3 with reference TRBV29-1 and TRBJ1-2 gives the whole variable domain SAVISQKPSRDICQRGTSLTIQCQVDSQVTMMFWYRQQPGQSLTLIATANQGSEATYESGFVIDKFPISRPNLTFSTLTVSNMSPEDSSIYLCSVGQGDNYGYTFGSGTRLTVV.